The 14 T cell receptor beta chains presented below share a single source sample, sequenced in a study of CD8+ T cells in alopecia areata. Extracted RNA was reverse transcribed, and the resulting cDNA served as sequencing template. The data were produced by immunoSEQ multiplex PCR, yet TCRdb's version contains in-frame clones alone and is incomplete. The table lists 2,500 to 3,000 clones, with no singletons. The sequenced sample was lesional skin. Source of these receptors: a C3H/HeJ mouse with alopecia areata. MHC haplotype here: H2-k.

This clone showed up many times. Any gene name here is a mouse gene name. The CDR3 end lies 4 residues beyond the end of the read and is filled in from the germline J gene. This chain joins TRBV13-1 and TRBJ2-5; 8 bases align to TRBD2. The CDR3 has 13 residues. CDR1 and CDR2 from the germline V gene are NSHNY and SYGAGN. CDR3 bases read: TGTGCCAGCAGTGACCTGGGGGGAGAC. Translated: CASSDLGGD. The entire CDR3 reads CASSDLGGDTQYF.

This clone has at least ten counts. All gene names here are mouse names. The read is 4 residues too short to cover the CDR3 end, so that end is filled in from the germline J gene. The genes are TRBV19 and TRBJ2-4; TRBD1 aligns across 8 bases. CDR3 length: 16 amino acids. From germline, CDR1 is FNHDT and CDR2 SITEND (reference sequence). Losses at the gene ends were 0 bases for V and 0 bases for J; bases not matched to a gene: 3. CDR3 loop: CASSIGRGPSQNTLYF. Incomplete CDR3 DNA: TGTGCCAGCAGTATAGGCAGGGGGCCTAGTCAAAAC.

The sample holds many counts of this clone. Genes and germline come from the mouse. The read ends 4 residues early relative to the CDR3; the germline J gene fills the gap. V is TRBV13-1 and J is TRBJ1-2; 10 nucleotides align to TRBD1. The CDR3 has 16 amino acids. The germline gives CDR1 NSHNY, CDR2 SYGAGN. The junction had 8 bases not matched to a gene; V was cut back by 3 bases and J by 3 bases. The CDR3 here is CASSGGRDRGDSDYTF. The CDR3 bases that were read are TGTGCCAGCAGTGGGGGACGGGACAGGGGTGACTCC.

This clone has ten or more counts. The protein in this entry is translated from the DNA; at residue 15 it differs from the protein listed in TCRdb. Germline and genes: mouse. The read ends 3 residues early relative to the CDR3; the germline J gene fills the gap. This chain connects TRBV13-3 to TRBJ1-6, with 9 bases matching TRBD1. TRBJ1-6 is given ORF status, its function remaining uncertain. This CDR3 comprises 18 residues. Germline CDR1 is NNHDY and CDR2 is SYVADS. The CDR3 sequence: CASGDADRGTSYNSPLYF. The part of the CDR3 DNA that was read is TGTGCCAGCGGTGATGCGGACAGGGGCACTTCCTATAATTCGCCC.

Many counts were recorded for this clone. Mouse germline and gene names are used. The sequenced fragment ends 4 residues before the CDR3 boundary, so the rest is inferred from the germline J gene. The V and J genes are TRBV13-3 and TRBJ2-5, with 8 nucleotides matching TRBD1. J was trimmed by 3 bases and V by 2 bases; bases with no gene match: 5. The germline V gene has CDR1 NNHDY and CDR2 SYVADS. This CDR3 has 15 residues. CDR3: CASSDRQGRQDTQYF. The sequenced CDR3 bases are TGTGCCAGCAGTGACCGACAGGGGCGTCAAGAC.

By share, this clone counts as large. The gene names given are mouse names. The read comes to an end 4 residues before the CDR3 does, leaving the germline J gene to fill in the end. The gene calls are TRBV13-2 and TRBJ2-5; the D gene is possibly TRBD2 (6 bases). Trimming stripped 4 bases from V and 3 bases from J, with 9 bases between. Germline values: CDR1 NNHNN, CDR2 SYGAGS (reference sequence). The CDR3 is made up of 13 amino acids. CDR3 amino acids: CASGSGEQDTQYF. CDR3 DNA (partial): TGTGCCAGCGGTTCTGGGGAACAAGAC.

This clone was counted ten times or more. At residue 10, the TCRdb amino acid sequence and the translated nucleotide sequence differ, so the protein here is the DNA translation. Gene and germline names: mouse. The CDR3 goes on 3 residues after the read ends, and that part is filled in from the germline J gene. This sequence joins TRBV19 and TRBJ1-6, with D perhaps matching TRBD1 (5 bases). TRBJ1-6 is reported as an ORF; its role is uncertain. CDR3 size: 13 residues. The V end lost 7 bases, the J end lost 3 bases, and 8 bases lay between the germline ends. Germline CDR1 is FNHDT and CDR2 is SITEND (reference sequence). Incomplete CDR3 DNA: TGTGCCAGCGCGACAGTCTATAATTCGCCC. Translating gives CASATVYNSP. In full, the CDR3 is CASATVYNSPLYF.

At least ten counts were recorded for this clone. The listed genes are named as in mouse. The read stops 4 residues short of the end of the CDR3; the missing end is completed from the germline J gene. The chain carries TRBV19 and TRBJ2-1; 8 nucleotides agree with TRBD1. Germline V gives CDR1 FNHDT, CDR2 SITEND (reference sequence). V was pared by 3 bases and J by 3 bases, with 2 bases of the junction left unmatched. The CDR3 totals 14 residues. The CDR3 is CASSTGQVYAEQFF. The sequenced CDR3 bases are TGTGCCAGCAGTACGGGACAGGTCTATGCT.

In this sample, this clone turned up many times. Gene names and germline match the mouse. Sequencing ends 4 residues short of the CDR3 end; the germline J gene provides the rest. J is TRBJ2-5 and V is TRBV19, with 8 bases aligning to TRBD1. With 1 base clipped from V and 3 bases from J, the junction kept 1 base outside the gene matches. Germline CDR1 FNHDT, CDR2 SITEND (reference sequence). This CDR3 region has 14 residues. The CDR3 is CASSITGGQDTQYF. Incomplete CDR3 DNA: TGTGCCAGCAGTATAACAGGGGGGCAAGAC.

This clone appeared a few times. Germline and genes: mouse. Coverage ceases 4 residues before the CDR3 finishes, and the germline J gene fills in the end. The gene calls are TRBV3 and TRBJ1-2, with D possibly matching TRBD1 (6 bases). The CDR3 runs to 12 residues. The V gene's germline CDR1 is SNHLY and CDR2 FYNGKV (reference sequence). The V end was cut by 5 bases, the J end by 3 bases, with 7 bases between. The covered CDR3 bases are TGTGCCAGCAGCCGGACAGACTCC. Translated, it gives CASSRTDS. The whole CDR3 protein is CASSRTDSDYTF.

This clone occurred many times. The genes and germline here are from mouse. The read ends 4 residues early relative to the CDR3; the germline J gene fills the gap. V and J are TRBV17 and TRBJ2-1, with 12 bases lining up with TRBD1. The CDR3 length is 14 residues. Germline V CDR1 and CDR2: MNHDT, YYDKIL. CDR3 region: CASSRGTGGAEQFF. Incomplete CDR3 DNA: TGTGCTAGCAGTAGGGGGACAGGGGGCGCT.

This clone was seen repeatedly, ten times or more. The gene symbols are mouse symbols. The read ends 4 residues before the CDR3 terminus; that terminus is restored from the germline J gene. This chain joins TRBV1 and TRBJ2-5; D may be TRBD1 (6 bases). CDR1 and CDR2 (germline): NSQYPW, LRSPGD (reference sequence). Trimming shortened V by 5 bases and J by 2 bases, and 11 bases separated the two germline ends. The CDR3 has 14 amino acids. Incomplete CDR3 DNA: TGCACCTGCAGTCCATACAGGGTCCAAGAC. Protein: CTCSPYRVQD. The whole CDR3 region reads CTCSPYRVQDTQYF.

This clone was detected ten times or more. Gene labels here are mouse ones. Read data end 4 residues before the CDR3 end; the end is taken from the germline J gene. The genes are TRBV17 and TRBJ2-1; D not certain. CDR3 length: 13 amino acids. Germline CDR1 reads MNHDT; CDR2 reads YYDKIL. V was shortened by 1 base and J by 4 bases, with 5 bases between the two germline ends. The CDR3 region is CASSRATYAEQFF. The CDR3 bases that were read are TGTGCTAGCAGTAGAGCAACATATGCT.

Relative to its sample, this clone is large (0.1 to 1%). Any gene name here is a mouse gene name. This CDR3 reads CASSRGPGGPSSYEQYF. CDR3 DNA, as far as it was read: TGTGCTAGCAGTAGAGGGCCCGGGGGGCCGAGCTCCTAT. The chain carries TRBV17 and TRBJ2-7, with D possibly TRBD2 on 7 matching bases. The read stops 4 residues short of the end of the CDR3; the missing end is completed from the germline J gene. This CDR3 contains 17 residues. CDR1 is MNHDT, CDR2 YYDKIL, per germline. Trimming pared 1 base from V and 0 bases from J, leaving 16 bases between.